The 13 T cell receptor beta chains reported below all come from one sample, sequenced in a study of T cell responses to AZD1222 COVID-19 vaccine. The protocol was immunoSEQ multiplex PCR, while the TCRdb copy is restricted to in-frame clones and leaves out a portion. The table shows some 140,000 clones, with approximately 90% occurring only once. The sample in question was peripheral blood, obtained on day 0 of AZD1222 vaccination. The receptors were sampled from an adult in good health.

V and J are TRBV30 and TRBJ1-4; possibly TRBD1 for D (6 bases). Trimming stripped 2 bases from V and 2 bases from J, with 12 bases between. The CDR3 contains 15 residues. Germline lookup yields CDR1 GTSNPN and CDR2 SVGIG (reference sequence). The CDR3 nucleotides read TGTGCCTGGAGTAATAAACAGGGCACTAATGAAAAACTGTTTTTT. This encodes CAWSNKQGTNEKLFF.

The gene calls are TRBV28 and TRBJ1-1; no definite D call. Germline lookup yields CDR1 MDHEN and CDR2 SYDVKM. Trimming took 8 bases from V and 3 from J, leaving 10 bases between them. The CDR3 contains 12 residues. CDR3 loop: CASESGDTEAFF. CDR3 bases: TGTGCCAGCGAAAGCGGCGACACTGAAGCTTTCTTT.

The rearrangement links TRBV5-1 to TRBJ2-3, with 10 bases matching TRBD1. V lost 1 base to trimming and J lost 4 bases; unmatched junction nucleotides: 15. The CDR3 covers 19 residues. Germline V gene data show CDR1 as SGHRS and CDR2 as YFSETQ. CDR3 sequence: CASSLTPRARDRGADTQYF. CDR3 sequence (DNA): TGCGCCAGCAGCTTGACCCCGCGGGCGAGGGACAGGGGCGCAGATACGCAGTATTTT. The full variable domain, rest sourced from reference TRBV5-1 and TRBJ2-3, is KAGVTQTPRYLIKTRGQQVTLSCSPISGHRSVSWYQQTPGQGLQFLFEYFSETQRNKGNFPGRFSGRQFSNSRSEMNVSTLELGDSALYLCASSLTPRARDRGADTQYFGPGTRLTVL.

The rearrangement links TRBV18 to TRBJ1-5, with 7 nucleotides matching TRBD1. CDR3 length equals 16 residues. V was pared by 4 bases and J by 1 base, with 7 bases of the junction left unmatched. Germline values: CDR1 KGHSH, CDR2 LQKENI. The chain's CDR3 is CASSLGQARSNQPQHF. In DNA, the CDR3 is TGTGCCAGCTCACTAGGACAGGCCAGGAGCAATCAGCCCCAGCATTTT.

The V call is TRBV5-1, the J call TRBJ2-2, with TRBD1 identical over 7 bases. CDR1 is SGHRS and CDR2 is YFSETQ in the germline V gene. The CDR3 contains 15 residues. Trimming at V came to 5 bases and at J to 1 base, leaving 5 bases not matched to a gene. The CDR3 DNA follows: TGCGCCAGCAGGGGACAGATCCTGAACACCGGGGAGCTGTTTTTT. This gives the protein CASRGQILNTGELFF.

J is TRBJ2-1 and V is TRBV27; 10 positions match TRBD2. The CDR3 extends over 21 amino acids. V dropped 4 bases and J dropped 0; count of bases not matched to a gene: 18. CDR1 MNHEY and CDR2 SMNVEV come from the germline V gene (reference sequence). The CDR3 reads CASSSPIAGGHKPDSYNEQFF. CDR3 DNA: TGTGCCAGCAGTTCCCCAATAGCGGGAGGTCACAAACCCGACTCCTACAATGAGCAGTTCTTC.

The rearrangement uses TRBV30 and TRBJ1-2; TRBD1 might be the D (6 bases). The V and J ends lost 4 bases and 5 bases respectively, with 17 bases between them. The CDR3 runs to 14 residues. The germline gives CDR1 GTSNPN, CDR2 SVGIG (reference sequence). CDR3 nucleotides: TGTGCCTGGATCGTGGGGCAAGGGGGGTATGGCTACACCTTC. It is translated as CAWIVGQGGYGYTF.

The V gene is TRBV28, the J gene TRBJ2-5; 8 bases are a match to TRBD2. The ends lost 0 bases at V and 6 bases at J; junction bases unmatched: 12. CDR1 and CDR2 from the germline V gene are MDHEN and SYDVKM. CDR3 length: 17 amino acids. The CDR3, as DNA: TGTGCCAGCAGTTTATGGGCCGGGCTAGCGGGCGGACAGACCCAGTACTTC. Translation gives CASSLWAGLAGGQTQYF.

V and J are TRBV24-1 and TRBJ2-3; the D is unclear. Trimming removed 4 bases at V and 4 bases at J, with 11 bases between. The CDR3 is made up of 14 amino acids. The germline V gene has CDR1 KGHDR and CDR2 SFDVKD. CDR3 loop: CATSDPFLPDTQYF. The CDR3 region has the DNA TGTGCCACCAGTGACCCGTTTCTCCCAGATACGCAGTATTTT.

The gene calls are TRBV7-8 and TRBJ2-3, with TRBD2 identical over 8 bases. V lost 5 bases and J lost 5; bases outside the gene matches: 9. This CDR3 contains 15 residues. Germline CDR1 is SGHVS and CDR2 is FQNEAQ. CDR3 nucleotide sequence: TGTGCCAGCAGCCTTAGCGGGATGATGGTAGATACGCAGTATTTT. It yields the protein CASSLSGMMVDTQYF.

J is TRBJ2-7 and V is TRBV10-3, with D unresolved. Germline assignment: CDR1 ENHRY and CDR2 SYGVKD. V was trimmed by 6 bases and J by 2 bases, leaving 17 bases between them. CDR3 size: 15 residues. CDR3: CAISAASAGPYEQYF. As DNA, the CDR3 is TGTGCCATCAGCGCCGCTTCGGCAGGCCCCTACGAGCAGTACTTC.

CDR3 nucleotides: TGTGCCAGCAGTCTCCAGGTATCCTACGAGCAGTACTTC. Amino acid sequence: CASSLQVSYEQYF. The V gene is TRBV28, the J gene TRBJ2-7, with D unclear. This CDR3 contains 13 residues. V lost 5 bases and J 1 base, leaving 9 bases between the germline ends. Germline V gives CDR1 MDHEN, CDR2 SYDVKM.

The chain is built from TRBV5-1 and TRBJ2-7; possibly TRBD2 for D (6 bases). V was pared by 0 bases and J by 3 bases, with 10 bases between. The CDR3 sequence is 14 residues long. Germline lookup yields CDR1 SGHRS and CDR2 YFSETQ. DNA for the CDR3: TGCGCCAGCAGCTTGGCCGGGGGAGACTACGAGCAGTACTTC. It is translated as CASSLAGGDYEQYF.